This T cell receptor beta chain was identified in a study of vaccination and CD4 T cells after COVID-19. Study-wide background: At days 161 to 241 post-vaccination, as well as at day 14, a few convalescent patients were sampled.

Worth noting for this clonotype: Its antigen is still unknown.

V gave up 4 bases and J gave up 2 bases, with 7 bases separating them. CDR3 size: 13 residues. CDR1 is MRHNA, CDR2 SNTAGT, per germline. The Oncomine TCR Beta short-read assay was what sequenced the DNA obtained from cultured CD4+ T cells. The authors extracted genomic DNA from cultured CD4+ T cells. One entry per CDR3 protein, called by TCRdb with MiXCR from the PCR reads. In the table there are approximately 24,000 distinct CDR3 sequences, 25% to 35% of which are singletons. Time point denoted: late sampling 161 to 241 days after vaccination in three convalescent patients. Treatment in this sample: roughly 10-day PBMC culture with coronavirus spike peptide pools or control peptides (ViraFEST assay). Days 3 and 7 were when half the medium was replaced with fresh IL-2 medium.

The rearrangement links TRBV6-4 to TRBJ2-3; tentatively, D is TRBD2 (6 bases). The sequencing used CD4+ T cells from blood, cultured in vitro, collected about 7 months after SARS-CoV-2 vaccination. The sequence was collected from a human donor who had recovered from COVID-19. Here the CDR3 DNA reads TGTGCCAGCAGTGCGGGAGACACAGATACGCAGTATTTT. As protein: CASSAGDTDTQYF.